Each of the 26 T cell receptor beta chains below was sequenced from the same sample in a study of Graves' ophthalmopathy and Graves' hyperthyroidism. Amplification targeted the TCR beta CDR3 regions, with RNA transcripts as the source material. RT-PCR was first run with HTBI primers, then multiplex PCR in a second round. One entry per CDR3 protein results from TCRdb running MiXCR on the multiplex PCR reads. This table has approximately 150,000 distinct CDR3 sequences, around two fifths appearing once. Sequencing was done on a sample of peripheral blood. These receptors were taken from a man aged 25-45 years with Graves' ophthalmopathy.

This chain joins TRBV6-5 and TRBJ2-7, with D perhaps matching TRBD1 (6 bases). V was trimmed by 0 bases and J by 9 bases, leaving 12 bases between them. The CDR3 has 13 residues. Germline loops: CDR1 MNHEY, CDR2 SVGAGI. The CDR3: CASSYSGQTGQYF. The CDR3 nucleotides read TGTGCCAGCAGTTACTCGGGACAAACGGGGCAGTACTTC.

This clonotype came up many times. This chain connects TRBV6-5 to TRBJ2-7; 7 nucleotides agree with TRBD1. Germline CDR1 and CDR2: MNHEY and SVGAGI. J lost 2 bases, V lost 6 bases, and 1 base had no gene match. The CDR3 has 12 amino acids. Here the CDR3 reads CASSGTAYEQYF. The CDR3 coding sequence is TGTGCCAGCAGCGGGACAGCCTACGAGCAGTACTTC.

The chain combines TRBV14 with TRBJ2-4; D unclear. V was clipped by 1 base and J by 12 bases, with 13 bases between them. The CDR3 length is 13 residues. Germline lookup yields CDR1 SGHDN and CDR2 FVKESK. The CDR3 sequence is CASSQVDLAAQYF. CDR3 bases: TGTGCCAGCAGCCAAGTTGATTTAGCCGCTCAGTACTTC.

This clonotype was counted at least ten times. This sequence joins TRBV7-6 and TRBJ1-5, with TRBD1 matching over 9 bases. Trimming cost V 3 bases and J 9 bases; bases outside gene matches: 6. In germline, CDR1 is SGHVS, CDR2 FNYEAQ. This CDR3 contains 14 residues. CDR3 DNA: TGTGCCAGCAGCTTGAGGGACAGGGCTGGGCCCCAGCATTTT. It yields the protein CASSLRDRAGPQHF. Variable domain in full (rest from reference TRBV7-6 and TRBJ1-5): GAGVSQSPRYKVTKRGQDVALRCDPISGHVSLYWYRQALGQGPEFLTYFNYEAQQDKSGLPNDRFSAERPEGSISTLTIQRTEQRDSAMYRCASSLRDRAGPQHFGDGTRLSIL.

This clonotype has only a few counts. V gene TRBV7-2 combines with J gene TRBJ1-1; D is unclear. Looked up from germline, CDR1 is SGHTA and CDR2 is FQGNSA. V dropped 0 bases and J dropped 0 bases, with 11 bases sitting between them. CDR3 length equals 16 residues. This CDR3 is CASSLASTLMNTEAFF. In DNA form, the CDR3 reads TGTGCCAGCAGCTTAGCTTCCACTCTAATGAACACTGAAGCTTTCTTT. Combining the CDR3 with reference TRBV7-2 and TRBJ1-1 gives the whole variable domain GAGVSQSPSNKVTEKGKDVELRCDPISGHTALYWYRQSLGQGLEFLIYFQGNSAPDKSGLPSDRFSAERTGGSVSTLTIQRTQQEDSAVYLCASSLASTLMNTEAFFGQGTRLTVV.

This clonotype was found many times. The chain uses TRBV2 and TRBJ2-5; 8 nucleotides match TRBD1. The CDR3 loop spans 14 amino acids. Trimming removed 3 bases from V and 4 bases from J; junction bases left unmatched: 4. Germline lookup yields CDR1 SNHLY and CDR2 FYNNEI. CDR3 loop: CASSEDRATETQYF. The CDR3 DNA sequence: TGTGCCAGCAGTGAGGACAGGGCTACAGAGACCCAGTACTTC.

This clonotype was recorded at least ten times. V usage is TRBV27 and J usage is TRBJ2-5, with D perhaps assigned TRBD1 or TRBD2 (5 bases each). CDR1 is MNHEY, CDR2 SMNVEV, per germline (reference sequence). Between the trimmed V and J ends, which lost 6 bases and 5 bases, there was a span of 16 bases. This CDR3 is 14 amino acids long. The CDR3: CASSLAGAVETQYF. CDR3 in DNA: TGTGCCAGCAGCCTGGCCGGGGCTGTCGAGACCCAGTACTTC.

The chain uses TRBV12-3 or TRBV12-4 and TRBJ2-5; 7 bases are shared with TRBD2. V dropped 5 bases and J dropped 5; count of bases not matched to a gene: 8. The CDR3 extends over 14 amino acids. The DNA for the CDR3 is TGTGCCAGCAGTGGAGCGGGGTCCTGGGAGACCCAGTACTTC. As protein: CASSGAGSWETQYF.

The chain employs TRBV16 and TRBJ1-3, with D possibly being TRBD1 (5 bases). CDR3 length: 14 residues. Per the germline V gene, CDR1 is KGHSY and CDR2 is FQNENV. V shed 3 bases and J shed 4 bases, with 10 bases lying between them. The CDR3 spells CASSHQGGGNTIYF. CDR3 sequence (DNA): TGTGCCAGCAGCCACCAGGGTGGCGGAAACACCATATATTTT.

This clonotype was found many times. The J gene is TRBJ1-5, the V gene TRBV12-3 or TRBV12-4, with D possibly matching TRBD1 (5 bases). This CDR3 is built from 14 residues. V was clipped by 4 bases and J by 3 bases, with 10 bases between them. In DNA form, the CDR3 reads TGTGCCAGCAGTTCGACAGCTAACAATCAGCCCCAGCATTTT. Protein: CASSSTANNQPQHF.

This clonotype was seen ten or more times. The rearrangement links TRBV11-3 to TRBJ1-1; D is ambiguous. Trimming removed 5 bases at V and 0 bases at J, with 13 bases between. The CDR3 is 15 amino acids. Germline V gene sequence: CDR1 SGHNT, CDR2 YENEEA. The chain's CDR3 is CASSKYRTMNTEAFF. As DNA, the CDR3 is TGTGCCAGCAGCAAATATAGGACGATGAACACTGAAGCTTTCTTT. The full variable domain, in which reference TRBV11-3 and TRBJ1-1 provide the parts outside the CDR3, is EAGVVQSPRYKIIEKKQPVAFWCNPISGHNTLYWYLQNLGQGPELLIRYENEEAVDDSQLPKDRFSAERLKGVDSTLKIQPAELGDSAVYLCASSKYRTMNTEAFFGQGTRLTVV.

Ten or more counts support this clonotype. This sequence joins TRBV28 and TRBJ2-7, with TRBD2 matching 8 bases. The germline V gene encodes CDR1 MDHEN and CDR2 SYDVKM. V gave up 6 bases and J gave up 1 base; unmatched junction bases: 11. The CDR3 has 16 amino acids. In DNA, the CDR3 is TGTGCCAGCAGCCTCTTCAGCGGGAGTCGGTCCTACGAGCAGTACTTC. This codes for CASSLFSGSRSYEQYF.

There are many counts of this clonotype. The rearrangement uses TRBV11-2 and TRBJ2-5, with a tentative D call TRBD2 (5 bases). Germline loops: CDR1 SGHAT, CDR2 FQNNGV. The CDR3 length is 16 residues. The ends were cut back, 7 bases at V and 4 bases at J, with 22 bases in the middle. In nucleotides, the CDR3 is TGTGCCAGCACGTTACGGAGGCCGAACCCCGGAGAGACCCAGTACTTC. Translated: CASTLRRPNPGETQYF.

The CDR3 DNA reads TGTGCCAGCAGCCCAGCTACAGGGGGTGTTGATCCGCAGTATTTT. Translated: CASSPATGGVDPQYF. The chain uses TRBV6-2 or TRBV6-3 and TRBJ2-3; 8 bases are a match to TRBD1. The CDR3 has 15 amino acids. Germline-derived CDR1 and CDR2 are MNHEY and SVGEGT. Trimming at V came to 6 bases and at J to 10 bases, leaving 15 bases not matched to a gene.

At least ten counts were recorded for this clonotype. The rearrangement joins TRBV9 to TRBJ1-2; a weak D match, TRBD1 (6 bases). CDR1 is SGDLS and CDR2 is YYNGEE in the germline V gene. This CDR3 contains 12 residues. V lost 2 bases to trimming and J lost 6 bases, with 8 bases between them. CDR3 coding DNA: TGTGCCAGCAGCGTTAACAGGGATGGCTACACCTTC. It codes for CASSVNRDGYTF.

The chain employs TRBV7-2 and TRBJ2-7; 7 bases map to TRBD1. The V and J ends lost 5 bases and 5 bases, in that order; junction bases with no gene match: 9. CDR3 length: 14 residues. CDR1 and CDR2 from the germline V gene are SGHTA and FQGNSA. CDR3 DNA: TGTGCCAGCAGCGAGGGGGCTAGGGGAGACGAGCAGTACTTC. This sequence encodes CASSEGARGDEQYF.

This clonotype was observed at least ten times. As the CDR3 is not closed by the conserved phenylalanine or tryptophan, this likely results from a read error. The CDR3 protein is CALGRDLNTEAFS. In DNA form, the CDR3 reads TGTGCCCTCGGCCGGGACCTGAACACTGAAGCTTTCTCT. J is TRBJ1-1 and V is TRBV30; a weak D match, TRBD1 (5 bases). Per germline, CDR1 GTSNPN and CDR2 SVGIG (reference sequence). V lost 8 bases and J lost 0, with 13 bases in between. This CDR3 has 13 amino acids.

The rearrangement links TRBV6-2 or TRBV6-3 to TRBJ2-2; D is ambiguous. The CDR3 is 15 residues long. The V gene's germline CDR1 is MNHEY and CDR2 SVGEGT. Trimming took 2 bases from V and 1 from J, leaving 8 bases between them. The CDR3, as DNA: TGTGCCAGCAGTTACCCGGGTCTGAACACCGGGGAGCTGTTTTTT. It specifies CASSYPGLNTGELFF.

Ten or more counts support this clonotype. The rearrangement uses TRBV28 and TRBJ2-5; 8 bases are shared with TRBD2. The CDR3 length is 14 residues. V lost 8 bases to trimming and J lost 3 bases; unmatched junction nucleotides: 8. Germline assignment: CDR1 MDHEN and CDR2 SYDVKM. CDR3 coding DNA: TGTGCCAGCCGTCTAGCGGGTCTAGAAGAGACCCAGTACTTC. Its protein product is CASRLAGLEETQYF.

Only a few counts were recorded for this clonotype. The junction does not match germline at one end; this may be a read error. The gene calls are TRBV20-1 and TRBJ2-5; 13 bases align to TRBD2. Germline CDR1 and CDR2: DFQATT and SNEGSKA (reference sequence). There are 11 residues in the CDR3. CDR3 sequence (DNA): TGCAGTGCTAGAGCGGGGACTAGCGGGAACTTC. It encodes CSARAGTSGNF.

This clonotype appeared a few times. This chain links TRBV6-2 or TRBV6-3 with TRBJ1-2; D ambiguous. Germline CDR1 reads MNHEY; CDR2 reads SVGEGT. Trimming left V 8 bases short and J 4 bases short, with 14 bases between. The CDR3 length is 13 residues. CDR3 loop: CASRTSRGYGYTF. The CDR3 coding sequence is TGTGCCAGCCGGACTTCCCGGGGCTATGGCTACACCTTC.

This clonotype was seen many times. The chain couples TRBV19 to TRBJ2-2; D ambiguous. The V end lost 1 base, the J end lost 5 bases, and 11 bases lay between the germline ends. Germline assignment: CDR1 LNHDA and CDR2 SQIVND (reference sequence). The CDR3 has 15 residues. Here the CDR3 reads CASSIADVATGELFF. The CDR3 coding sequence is TGTGCCAGTAGTATAGCCGATGTTGCAACCGGGGAGCTGTTTTTT.

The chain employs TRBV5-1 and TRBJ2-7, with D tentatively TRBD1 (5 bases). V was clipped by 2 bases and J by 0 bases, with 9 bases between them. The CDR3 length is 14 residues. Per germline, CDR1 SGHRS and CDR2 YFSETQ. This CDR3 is CASSLQAASYEQYF. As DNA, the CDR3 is TGCGCCAGCAGCTTACAGGCCGCCTCCTACGAGCAGTACTTC.

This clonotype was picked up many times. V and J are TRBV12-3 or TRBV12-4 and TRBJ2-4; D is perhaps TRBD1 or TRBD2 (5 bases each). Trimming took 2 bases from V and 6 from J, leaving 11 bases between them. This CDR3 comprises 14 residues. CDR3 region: CASSLRGGGNIQYF. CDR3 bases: TGTGCCAGCAGTTTACGGGGCGGAGGAAACATTCAGTACTTC.

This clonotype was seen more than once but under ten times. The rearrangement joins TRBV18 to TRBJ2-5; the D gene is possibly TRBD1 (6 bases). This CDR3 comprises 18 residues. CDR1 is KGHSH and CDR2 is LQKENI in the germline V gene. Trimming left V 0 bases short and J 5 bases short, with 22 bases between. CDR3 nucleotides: TGTGCCAGCTCACCACCGTCAGGGGCTCGATCAAAAGGGGAGACCCAGTACTTC. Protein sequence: CASSPPSGARSKGETQYF.

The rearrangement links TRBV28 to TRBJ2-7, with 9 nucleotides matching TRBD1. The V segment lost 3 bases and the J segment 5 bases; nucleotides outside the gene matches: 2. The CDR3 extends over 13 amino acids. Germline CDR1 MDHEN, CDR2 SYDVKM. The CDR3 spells CASSLDRGNEQYF. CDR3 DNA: TGTGCCAGCAGTTTGGACAGGGGCAACGAGCAGTACTTC.